This paragraph reports one T cell receptor beta chain. Data came from immunoSEQ multiplex PCR; TCRdb stores just in-frame clones and leaves some out. The sample consists of 250,000 to 350,000 clones, roughly four fifths of them appearing once. The data were obtained in a study of blood T cell repertoires in COVID-19. Overall study context: Acute and convalescent COVID-19 samples came from the United States, Italy and Spain. The cDNA or gDNA used as material had been derived from T cells, B-cell-depleted T cells, or PBMCs.

Seattle patients were enrolled while actively infected and followed longitudinally. V was cut by 5 bases and J by 1 base, with 17 bases left in between. The V gene's germline CDR1 is LNHDA and CDR2 SQIVND (reference sequence). There are 16 residues in the CDR3. The chain has TRBV19 and TRBJ1-1; possible D gene TRBD1, 5 bases. The clonotype comes from a person aged 70 to 85 with COVID-19, enrolled during active disease. Sequenced input: peripheral blood. The CDR3 spells CASSSSPDRGNTEAFF. The DNA of the CDR3 is TGTGCCAGTAGTTCCTCCCCCGACAGAGGGAACACTGAAGCTTTCTTT.